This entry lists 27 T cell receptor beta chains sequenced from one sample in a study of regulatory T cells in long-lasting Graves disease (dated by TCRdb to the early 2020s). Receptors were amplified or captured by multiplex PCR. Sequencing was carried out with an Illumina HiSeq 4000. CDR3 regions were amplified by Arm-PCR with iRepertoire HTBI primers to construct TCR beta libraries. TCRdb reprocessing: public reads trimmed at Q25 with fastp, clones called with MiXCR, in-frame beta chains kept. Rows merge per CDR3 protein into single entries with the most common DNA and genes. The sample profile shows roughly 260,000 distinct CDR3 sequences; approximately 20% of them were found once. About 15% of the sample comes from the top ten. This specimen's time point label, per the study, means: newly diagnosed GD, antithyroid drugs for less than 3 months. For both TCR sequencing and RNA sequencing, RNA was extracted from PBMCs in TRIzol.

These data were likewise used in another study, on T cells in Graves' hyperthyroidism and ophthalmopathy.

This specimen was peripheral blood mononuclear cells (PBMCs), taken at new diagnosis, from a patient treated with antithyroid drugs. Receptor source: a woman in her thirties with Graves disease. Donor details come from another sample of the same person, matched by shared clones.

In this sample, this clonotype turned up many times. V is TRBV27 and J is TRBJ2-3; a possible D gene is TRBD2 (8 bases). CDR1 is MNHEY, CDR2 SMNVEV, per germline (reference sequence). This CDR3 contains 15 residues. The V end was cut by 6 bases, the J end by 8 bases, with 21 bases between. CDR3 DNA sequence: TGTGCCAGCAGCACTGGACAGGTCGGGAGGGGTACGCAGTATTTT. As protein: CASSTGQVGRGTQYF.

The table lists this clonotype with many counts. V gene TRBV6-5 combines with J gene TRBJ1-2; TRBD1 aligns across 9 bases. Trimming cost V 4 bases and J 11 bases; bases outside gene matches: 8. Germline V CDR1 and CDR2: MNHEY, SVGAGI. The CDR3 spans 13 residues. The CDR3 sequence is CASSSGTGQRYTF. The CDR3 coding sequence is TGTGCCAGCAGTTCCGGGACAGGGCAGAGATACACCTTC.

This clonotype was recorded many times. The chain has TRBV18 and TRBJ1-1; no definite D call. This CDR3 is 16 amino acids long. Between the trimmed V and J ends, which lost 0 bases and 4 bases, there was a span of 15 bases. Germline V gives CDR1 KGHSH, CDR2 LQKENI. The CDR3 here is CASSPPRGSGSTEAFF. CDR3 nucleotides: TGTGCCAGCTCACCACCGCGAGGGTCGGGTAGCACTGAAGCTTTCTTT. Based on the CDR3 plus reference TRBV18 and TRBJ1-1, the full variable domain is NAGVMQNPRHLVRRRGQEARLRCSPMKGHSHVYWYRQLPEEGLKFMVYLQKENIIDESGMPKERFSAEFPKEGPSILRIQQVVRGDSAAYFCASSPPRGSGSTEAFFGQGTRLTVV.

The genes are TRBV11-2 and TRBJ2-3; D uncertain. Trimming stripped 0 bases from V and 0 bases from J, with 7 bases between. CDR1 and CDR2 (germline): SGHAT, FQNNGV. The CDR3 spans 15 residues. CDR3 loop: CASSLDPGSTDTQYF. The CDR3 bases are TGTGCCAGCAGCTTAGATCCCGGGAGCACAGATACGCAGTATTTT.

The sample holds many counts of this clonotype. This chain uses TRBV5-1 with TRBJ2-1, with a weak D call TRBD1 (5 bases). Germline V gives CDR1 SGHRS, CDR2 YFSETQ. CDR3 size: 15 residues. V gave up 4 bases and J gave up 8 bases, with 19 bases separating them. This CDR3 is CASSASGSSIDEQFF. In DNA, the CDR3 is TGCGCCAGCAGCGCCTCAGGGTCCTCGATAGATGAGCAGTTCTTC.

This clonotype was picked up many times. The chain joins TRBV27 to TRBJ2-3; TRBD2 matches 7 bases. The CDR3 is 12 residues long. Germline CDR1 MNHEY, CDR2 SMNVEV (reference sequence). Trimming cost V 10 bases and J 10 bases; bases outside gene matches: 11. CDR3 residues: CATLTSRRAQYF. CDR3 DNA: TGTGCCACCTTGACTAGCCGCCGGGCGCAGTATTTT.

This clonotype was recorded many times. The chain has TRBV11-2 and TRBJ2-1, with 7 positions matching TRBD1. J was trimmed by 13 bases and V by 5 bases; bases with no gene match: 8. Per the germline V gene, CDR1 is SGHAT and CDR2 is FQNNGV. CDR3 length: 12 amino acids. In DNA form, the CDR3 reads TGTGCCAGCAGCCTTGACAGGGTTGTTCAGTTCTTC. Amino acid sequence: CASSLDRVVQFF.

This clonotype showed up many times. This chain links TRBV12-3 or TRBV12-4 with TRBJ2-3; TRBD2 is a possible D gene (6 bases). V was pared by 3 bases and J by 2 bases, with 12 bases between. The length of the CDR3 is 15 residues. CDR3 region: CASSFGGPATDTQYF. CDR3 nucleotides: TGTGCCAGCAGTTTCGGGGGACCCGCCACAGATACGCAGTATTTT.

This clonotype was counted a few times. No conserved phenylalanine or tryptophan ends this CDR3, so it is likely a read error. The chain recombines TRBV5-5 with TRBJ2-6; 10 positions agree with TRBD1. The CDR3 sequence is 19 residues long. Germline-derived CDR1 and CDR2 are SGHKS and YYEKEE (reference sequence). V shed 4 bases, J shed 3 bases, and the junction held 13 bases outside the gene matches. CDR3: CASSPLTRTGGSGANVLTL. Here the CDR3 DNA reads TGTGCCAGCAGCCCACTAACCAGGACAGGGGGAAGTGGGGCCAACGTCCTGACTCTC.

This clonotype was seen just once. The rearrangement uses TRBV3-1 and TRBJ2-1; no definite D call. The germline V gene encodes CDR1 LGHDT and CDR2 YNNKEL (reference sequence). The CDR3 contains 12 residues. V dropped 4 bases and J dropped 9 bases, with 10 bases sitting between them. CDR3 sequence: CASSPLVVEQFF. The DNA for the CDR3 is TGTGCCAGCAGCCCACTCGTAGTTGAGCAGTTCTTC.

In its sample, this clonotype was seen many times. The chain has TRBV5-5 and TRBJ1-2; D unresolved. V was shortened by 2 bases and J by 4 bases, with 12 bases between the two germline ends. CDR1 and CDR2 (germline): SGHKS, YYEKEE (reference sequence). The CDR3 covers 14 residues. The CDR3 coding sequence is TGTGCCAGCAGCTTCGGGAACGGCGGCTATGGCTACACCTTC. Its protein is CASSFGNGGYGYTF.

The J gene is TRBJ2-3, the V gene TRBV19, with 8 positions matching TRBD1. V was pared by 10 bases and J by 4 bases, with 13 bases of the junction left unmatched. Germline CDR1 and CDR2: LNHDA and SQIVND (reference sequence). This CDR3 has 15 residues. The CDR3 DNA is TGTGCCACGATCGCTAGACAGGGGTCTTCAGATACGCAGTATTTT. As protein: CATIARQGSSDTQYF.

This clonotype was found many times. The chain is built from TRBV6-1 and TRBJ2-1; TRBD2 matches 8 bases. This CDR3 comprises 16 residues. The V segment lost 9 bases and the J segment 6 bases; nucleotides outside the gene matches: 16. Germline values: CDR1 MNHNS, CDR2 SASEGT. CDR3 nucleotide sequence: TGTGCCAGTCCGTCCCCGACTAGCGAATATCTCAATGAGCAGTTCTTC. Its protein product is CASPSPTSEYLNEQFF.

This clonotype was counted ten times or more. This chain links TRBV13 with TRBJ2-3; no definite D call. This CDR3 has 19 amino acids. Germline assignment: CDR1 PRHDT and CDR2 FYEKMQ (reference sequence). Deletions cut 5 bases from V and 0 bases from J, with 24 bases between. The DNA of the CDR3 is TGTGCCAGCAGCGAAACATACCTTCTACTCGGGCCCAGCACAGATACGCAGTATTTT. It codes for CASSETYLLLGPSTDTQYF.

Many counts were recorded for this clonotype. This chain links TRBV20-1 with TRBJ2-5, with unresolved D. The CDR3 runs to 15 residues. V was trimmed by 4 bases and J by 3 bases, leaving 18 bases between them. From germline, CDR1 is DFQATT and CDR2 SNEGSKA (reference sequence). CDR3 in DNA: TGCAGTGCTACGTCGGATAATGGGATTGAAGAGACCCAGTACTTC. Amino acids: CSATSDNGIEETQYF.

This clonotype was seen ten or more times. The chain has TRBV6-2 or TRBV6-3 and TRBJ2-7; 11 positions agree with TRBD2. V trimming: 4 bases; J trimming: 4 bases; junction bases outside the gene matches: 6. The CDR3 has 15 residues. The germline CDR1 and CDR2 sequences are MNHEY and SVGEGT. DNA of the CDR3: TGTGCCAGCAGTTCCCTTAGCGGGGGGGCGTACGAGCAGTACTTC. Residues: CASSSLSGGAYEQYF.

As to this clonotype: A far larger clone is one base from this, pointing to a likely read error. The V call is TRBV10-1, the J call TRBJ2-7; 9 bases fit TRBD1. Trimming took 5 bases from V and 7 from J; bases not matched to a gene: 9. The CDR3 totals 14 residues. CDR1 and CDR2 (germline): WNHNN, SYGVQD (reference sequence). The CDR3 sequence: CASSPALTGGEQYF. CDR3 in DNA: TGCGCCAGCAGTCCCGCTCTGACAGGGGGTGAGCAGTACTTC.

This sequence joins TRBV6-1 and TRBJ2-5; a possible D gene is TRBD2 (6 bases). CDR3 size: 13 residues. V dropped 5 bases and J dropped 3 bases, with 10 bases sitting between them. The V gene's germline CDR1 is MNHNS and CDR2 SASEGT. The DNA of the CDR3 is TGTGCCAGCAGTCTTCGGGAGAAAGAGACCCAGTACTTC. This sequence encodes CASSLREKETQYF.

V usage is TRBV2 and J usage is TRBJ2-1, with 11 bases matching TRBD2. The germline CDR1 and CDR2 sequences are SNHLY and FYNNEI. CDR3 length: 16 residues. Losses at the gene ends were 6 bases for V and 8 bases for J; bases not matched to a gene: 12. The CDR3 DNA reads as TGTGCCAGCAGCCTTACTAGCGGGAGAGGTAGGGATGAGCAGTTCTTC. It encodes CASSLTSGRGRDEQFF.

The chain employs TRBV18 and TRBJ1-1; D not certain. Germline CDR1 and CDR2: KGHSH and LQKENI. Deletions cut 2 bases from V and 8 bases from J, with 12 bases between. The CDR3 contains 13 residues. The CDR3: CASSPGQYSEAFF. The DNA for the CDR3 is TGTGCCAGCTCACCAGGGCAATACTCGGAAGCTTTCTTT.

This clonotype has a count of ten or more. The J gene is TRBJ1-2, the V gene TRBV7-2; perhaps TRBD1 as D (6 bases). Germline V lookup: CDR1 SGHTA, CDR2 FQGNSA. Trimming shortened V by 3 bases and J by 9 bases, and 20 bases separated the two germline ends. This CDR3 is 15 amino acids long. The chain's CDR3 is CASSFYSQGFPSYTF. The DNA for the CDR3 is TGTGCCAGCAGCTTTTATTCTCAGGGGTTTCCGAGCTACACCTTC.

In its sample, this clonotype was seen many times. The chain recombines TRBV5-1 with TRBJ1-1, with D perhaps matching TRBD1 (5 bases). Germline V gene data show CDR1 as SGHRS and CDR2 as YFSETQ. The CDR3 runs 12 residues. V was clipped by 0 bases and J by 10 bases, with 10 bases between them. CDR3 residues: CASSLGGTGAFF. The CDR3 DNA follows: TGCGCCAGCAGCTTGGGTGGGACGGGAGCTTTCTTT.

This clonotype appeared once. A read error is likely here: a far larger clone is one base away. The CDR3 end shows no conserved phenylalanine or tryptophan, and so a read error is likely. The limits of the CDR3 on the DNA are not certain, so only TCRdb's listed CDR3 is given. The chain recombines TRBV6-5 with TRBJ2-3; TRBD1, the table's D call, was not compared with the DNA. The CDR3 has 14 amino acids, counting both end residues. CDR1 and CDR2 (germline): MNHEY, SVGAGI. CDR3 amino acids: CASSLRYDTGAQYL.

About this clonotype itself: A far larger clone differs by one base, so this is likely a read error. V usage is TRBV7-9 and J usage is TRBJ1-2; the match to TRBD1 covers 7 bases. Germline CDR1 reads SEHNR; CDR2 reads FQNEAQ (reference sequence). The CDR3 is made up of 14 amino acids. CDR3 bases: TGTGCCAGCAGCTTAGCATACTTGGACAGGCACATGGAATTC. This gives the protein CASSLAYLDRHMEF. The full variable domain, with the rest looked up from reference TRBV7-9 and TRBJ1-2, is DTGVSQNPRHKITKRGQNVTFRCDPISEHNRLYWYRQTLGQGPEFLTYFQNEAQLEKSRLLSDRFSAERPKGSFSTLEIQRTEQGDSAMYLCASSLAYLDRHMEFGSGTRLTVV.

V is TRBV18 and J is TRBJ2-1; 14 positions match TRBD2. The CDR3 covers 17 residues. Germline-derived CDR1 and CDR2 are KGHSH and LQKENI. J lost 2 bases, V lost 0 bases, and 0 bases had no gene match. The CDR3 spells CASSPPGLAGAYNEQFF. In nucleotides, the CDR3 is TGTGCCAGCTCACCACCGGGACTAGCGGGGGCCTACAATGAGCAGTTCTTC.

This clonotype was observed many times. For the CDR3, the DNA is TGTGCCAGCAGTTACGCGCCGGGGCACGGAATCGCAAGCAATCAGCCCCAGCATTTT. The encoded protein is CASSYAPGHGIASNQPQHF. The chain links TRBV6-5 to TRBJ1-5; D might be TRBD1 (5 bases). Between the trimmed V and J ends, which lost 2 bases and 1 base, there was a span of 21 bases. CDR3 length: 19 residues. Germline CDR1 is MNHEY and CDR2 is SVGAGI.

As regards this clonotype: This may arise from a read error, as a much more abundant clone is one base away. The CDR3 DNA follows: TGTGCCATCGGTGAGAGCGATAATTCACCCCTCCACTTT. Encoded protein: CAIGESDNSPLHF. The gene calls are TRBV10-3 and TRBJ1-6; D not resolved. The CDR3 length is 13 residues. CDR1 and CDR2 (germline): ENHRY, SYGVKD.